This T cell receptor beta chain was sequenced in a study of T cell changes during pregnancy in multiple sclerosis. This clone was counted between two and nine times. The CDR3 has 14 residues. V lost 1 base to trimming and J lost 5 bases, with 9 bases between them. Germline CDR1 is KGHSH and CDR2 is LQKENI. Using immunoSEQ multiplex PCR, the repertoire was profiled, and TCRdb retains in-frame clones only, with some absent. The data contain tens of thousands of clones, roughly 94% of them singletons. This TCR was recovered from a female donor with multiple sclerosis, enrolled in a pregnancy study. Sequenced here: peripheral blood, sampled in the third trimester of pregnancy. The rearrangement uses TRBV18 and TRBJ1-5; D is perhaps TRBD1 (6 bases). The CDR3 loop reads CASSPLPGDQPQHF. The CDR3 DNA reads TGTGCCAGCTCACCACTTCCAGGGGATCAGCCCCAGCATTTT.